This T cell receptor (beta chain) was captured in a study of T-cell memory formation after mild COVID-19. This CDR3 is built from 15 residues. V was cut by 2 bases and J by 1 base, with 11 bases left in between. Overall study findings and caveats: Some clones that responded were present in memory (sampled pre-infection), which suggests cross-reactive memory joined. A balance of CD4 and CD8 characterized clones contracting day 15 to 85, whereas later expanders leaned CD4+. Contracting CD4+ clones lay largely in CM and EM, with CD8+ ones residing in EMRA.

Libraries for TCRalpha and TCRbeta carried sample barcodes and unique molecular identifiers via 5'RACE. MiXCR, run by TCRdb on the 5' RACE reads, gives a single entry per CDR3 protein. The table has hundreds of thousands of distinct CDR3 sequences, about a sixth seen once; the top ten hold more than 10%. In the case of this clonotype: Its matching antigen is unknown.

What was sequenced was PBMCs or a T cell subset sorted from them (not recorded which). The chain recombines TRBV12-3 or TRBV12-4 with TRBJ1-1, with D possibly TRBD1 on 5 matching bases. The sequence was obtained from an adult woman who had mild COVID-19 (a few samples of this study predate the infection). Cell type and time point are not known. The CDR3 spells CASSLKQGRNTEAFF. The CDR3 bases are TGTGCCAGCAGTTTAAAGCAGGGAAGGAACACTGAAGCTTTCTTT.